This T cell receptor beta chain was identified during a study of blood T cell repertoires in COVID-19. Study-level information: The United States, Italy and Spain provided the acute and convalescent COVID-19 samples.

In the study's own analysis: The authors estimated nucleated cell counts from reference gene primer amplification. Using immunoSEQ multiplex PCR, the repertoire was profiled, and TCRdb retains in-frame clones only, with some absent. V, J and clone size reflect that table, while D and trimming were determined from the DNA. The sample yields 200,000 or so clones, roughly 80% seen once. The V gene lost 3 bases and the J gene lost 3 bases, with 11 bases spanning the gap. The CDR3 runs 14 residues. Germline values: CDR1 KGHSH, CDR2 LQKENI. Patients at the Seattle site were enrolled during active infection and followed longitudinally.

Sequenced material: peripheral blood. This clonotype was obtained from a woman aged 80 or over with COVID-19, enrolled during active disease. V is TRBV18 and J is TRBJ2-5; D is perhaps TRBD2 (6 bases). CDR3 protein: CASSPGPGEETQYF. The CDR3 nucleotides are TGTGCCAGCTCACCTGGGCCGGGAGAAGAGACCCAGTACTTC.